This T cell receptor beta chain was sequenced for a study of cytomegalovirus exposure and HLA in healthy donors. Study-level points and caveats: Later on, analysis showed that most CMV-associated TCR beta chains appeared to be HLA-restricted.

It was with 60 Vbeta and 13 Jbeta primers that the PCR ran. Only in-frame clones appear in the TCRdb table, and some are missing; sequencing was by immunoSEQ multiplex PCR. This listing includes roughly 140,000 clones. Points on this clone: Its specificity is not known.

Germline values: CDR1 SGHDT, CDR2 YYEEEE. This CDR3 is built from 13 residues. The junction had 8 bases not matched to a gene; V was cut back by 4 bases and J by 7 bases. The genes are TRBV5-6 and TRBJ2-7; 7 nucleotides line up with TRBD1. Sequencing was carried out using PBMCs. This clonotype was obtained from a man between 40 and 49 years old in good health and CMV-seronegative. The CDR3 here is CASSTGTEEEQYF. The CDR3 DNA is TGTGCCAGCAGCACCGGGACAGAGGAGGAGCAGTACTTC.